The 9 T cell receptor beta chains in this list originate from one sample, sequenced in a study of CD8 T cells in Susac syndrome. Reverse transcription of 0.5 to 1 ug RNA was performed with random hexamers. TCRdb fed the immunoSEQ multiplex PCR reads into MiXCR, producing one record per CDR3 protein. The sample yields 250,000 to 300,000 distinct CDR3 sequences, roughly 85% seen once. Specimen: CD8+ T cells from PBMCs. The source is a human donor with multiple sclerosis.

V and J are TRBV19 and TRBJ1-1; D is undetermined. This CDR3 spans 15 amino acids. V was shortened by 3 bases and J by 6 bases, with 17 bases between the two germline ends. Per the germline V gene, CDR1 is LNHDA and CDR2 is SQIVND (reference sequence). CDR3 amino acids: CASSMPRQLVPEAFF. DNA for the CDR3: TGTGCCAGTAGTATGCCCCGGCAATTAGTGCCTGAAGCTTTCTTT.

This clonotype was found once. The V call is TRBV5-6, the J call TRBJ2-7; the D is unclear. V was pared by 3 bases and J by 3 bases, with 13 bases between. CDR1 and CDR2 from the germline V gene are SGHDT and YYEEEE. This CDR3 has 14 amino acids. This chain's CDR3 is CASSSSYDDYEQYF. The CDR3, as DNA: TGTGCCAGCAGCTCCAGTTATGACGACTACGAGCAGTACTTC.

The rearrangement links TRBV7-2 to TRBJ2-7; D not certain. The CDR3 has 12 amino acids. V lost 3 bases to trimming and J lost 3 bases, with 6 bases between them. From germline, CDR1 is SGHTA and CDR2 FQGNSA. CDR3 nucleotides: TGTGCCAGCAGCTTGTCTGTCTACGAGCAGTACTTC. Its protein product is CASSLSVYEQYF.

The chain has TRBV4-3 and TRBJ2-7, with D maybe TRBD2 (5 bases). CDR1 and CDR2 from the germline V gene are LGHNA and YSLEER. The CDR3 has 15 amino acids. V was pared by 4 bases and J by 6 bases, with 19 bases between. CDR3 in amino acids: CASSLGHGVGGEQYF. Written as DNA, the CDR3 is TGCGCCAGCAGCCTTGGCCACGGGGTGGGTGGCGAGCAGTACTTC.

The chain recombines TRBV20-1 with TRBJ2-7; either TRBD1 or TRBD2 may fit D (5 bases each). The CDR3 loop spans 15 amino acids. The germline gives CDR1 DFQATT, CDR2 SNEGSKA (reference sequence). Trimming removed 0 bases at V and 6 bases at J, with 18 bases between. The CDR3 DNA reads as TGCAGTGCTAGAGATGAGGGGCTCAGGGTGGGCGAGCAGTACTTC. It encodes CSARDEGLRVGEQYF.

V is TRBV27 and J is TRBJ2-7; the match to TRBD1 covers 7 bases. The length of the CDR3 is 14 residues. V gave up 5 bases and J gave up 2 bases; unmatched junction bases: 6. CDR1 is MNHEY and CDR2 is SMNVEV in the germline V gene (reference sequence). The CDR3 DNA reads as TGTGCCAGCAGTCAGGGGGACAGTACCTACGAGCAGTACTTC. It is translated as CASSQGDSTYEQYF.

The rearrangement uses TRBV24-1 and TRBJ2-3, with 15 positions matching TRBD2. Germline V gene data show CDR1 as KGHDR and CDR2 as SFDVKD. Trimming cost V 6 bases and J 3 bases; bases outside gene matches: 3. The CDR3 consists of 16 residues. Written as DNA, the CDR3 is TGTGCCACCAGTCAAGGGACTAGCGGGAGGACAGATACGCAGTATTTT. It yields the protein CATSQGTSGRTDTQYF.

This chain joins TRBV28 and TRBJ1-1, with a possible D match to TRBD1 (6 bases). The V gene's germline CDR1 is MDHEN and CDR2 SYDVKM. This CDR3 region has 13 residues. V lost 5 bases to trimming and J lost 7 bases, with 14 bases between them. CDR3 residues: CASSLRGGIEAFF. CDR3 in DNA: TGTGCCAGCAGTCTAAGAGGGGGAATTGAAGCTTTCTTT.

The chain employs TRBV20-1 and TRBJ2-7; the D is unclear. The CDR3 has 13 amino acids. The germline gives CDR1 DFQATT, CDR2 SNEGSKA (reference sequence). V was clipped by 4 bases and J by 2 bases, with 12 bases between them. The CDR3 loop reads CSANSGSPYEQYF. CDR3 sequence (DNA): TGCAGTGCTAATTCCGGCTCACCCTACGAGCAGTACTTC.